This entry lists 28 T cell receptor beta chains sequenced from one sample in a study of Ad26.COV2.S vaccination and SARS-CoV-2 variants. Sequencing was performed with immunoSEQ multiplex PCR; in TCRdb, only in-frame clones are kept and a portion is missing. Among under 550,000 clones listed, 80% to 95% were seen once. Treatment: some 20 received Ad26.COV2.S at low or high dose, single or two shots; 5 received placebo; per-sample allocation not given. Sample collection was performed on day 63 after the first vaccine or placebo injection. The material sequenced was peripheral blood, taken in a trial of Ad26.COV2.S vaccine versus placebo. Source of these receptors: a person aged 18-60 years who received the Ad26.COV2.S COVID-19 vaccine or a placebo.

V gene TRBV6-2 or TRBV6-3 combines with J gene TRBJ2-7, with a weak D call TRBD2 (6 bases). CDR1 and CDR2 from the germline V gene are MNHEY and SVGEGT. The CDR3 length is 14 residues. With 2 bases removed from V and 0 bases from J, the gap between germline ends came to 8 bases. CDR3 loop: CASSYAGPSYEQYF. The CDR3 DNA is TGTGCCAGCAGTTACGCGGGACCCTCCTACGAGCAGTACTTC.

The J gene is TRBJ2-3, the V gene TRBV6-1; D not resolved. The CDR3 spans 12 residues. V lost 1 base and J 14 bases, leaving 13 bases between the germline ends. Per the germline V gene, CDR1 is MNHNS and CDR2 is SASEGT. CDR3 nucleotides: TGTGCCAGCAGTGAAGGGGGTCTCACCCGGTATTTT. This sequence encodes CASSEGGLTRYF.

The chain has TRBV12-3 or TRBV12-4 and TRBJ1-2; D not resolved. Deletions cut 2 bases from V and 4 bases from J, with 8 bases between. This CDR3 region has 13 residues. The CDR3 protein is CASSLSESYGYTF. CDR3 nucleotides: TGTGCCAGCAGTTTATCGGAGAGCTATGGCTACACCTTC.

The CDR3 bases are TGCGCCAGCAGCCCCTCGGCTAGCGGGGTTCCCTACGAGCAGTACTTC. The encoded protein is CASSPSASGVPYEQYF. The chain carries TRBV4-1 and TRBJ2-7, with 9 bases lining up with TRBD2. Trimming cost V 4 bases and J 2 bases; bases outside gene matches: 9. CDR1 is MGHRA, CDR2 YSYEKL, per germline. This CDR3 is 16 amino acids long.

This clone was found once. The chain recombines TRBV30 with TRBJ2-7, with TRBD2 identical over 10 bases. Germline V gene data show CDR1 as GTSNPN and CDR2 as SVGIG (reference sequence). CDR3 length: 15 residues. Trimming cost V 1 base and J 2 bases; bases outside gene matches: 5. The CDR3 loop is CAWSGGLAIPYEQYF. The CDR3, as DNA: TGTGCCTGGAGTGGGGGACTAGCGATACCCTACGAGCAGTACTTC.

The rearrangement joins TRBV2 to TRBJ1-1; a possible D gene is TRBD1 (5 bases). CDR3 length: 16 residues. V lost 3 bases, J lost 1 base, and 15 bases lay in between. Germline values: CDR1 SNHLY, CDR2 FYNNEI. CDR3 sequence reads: CASSDSQGIKNTEAFF. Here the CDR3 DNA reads TGTGCCAGCAGTGATTCTCAGGGAATTAAGAACACTGAAGCTTTCTTT.

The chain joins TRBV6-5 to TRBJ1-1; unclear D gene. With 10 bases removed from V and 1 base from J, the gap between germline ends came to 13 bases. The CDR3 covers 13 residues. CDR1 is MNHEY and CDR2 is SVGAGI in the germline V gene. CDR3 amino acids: CATTQWSNTEAFF. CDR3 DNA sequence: TGTGCCACCACCCAGTGGTCGAACACTGAAGCTTTCTTT.

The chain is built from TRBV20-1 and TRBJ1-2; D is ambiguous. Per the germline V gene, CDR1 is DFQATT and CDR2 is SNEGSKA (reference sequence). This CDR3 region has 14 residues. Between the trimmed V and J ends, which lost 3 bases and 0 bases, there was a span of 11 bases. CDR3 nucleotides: TGCAGTGCTAGTCGAGACCGAGCTAACTATGGCTACACCTTC. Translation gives CSASRDRANYGYTF.

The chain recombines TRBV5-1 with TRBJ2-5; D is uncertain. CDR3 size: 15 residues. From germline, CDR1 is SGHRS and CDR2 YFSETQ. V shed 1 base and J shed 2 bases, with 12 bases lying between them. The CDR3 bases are TGCGCCAGCAGCTTGATATTGGCAGGTCAAGAGACCCAGTACTTC. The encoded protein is CASSLILAGQETQYF.

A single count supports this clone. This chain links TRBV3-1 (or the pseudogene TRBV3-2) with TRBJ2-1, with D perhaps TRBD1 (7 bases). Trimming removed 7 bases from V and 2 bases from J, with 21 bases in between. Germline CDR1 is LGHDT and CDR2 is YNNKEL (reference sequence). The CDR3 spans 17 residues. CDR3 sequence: CASTPDAGQSTYNEQFF. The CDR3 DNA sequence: TGTGCCAGCACTCCCGACGCGGGACAGAGTACCTACAATGAGCAGTTCTTC.

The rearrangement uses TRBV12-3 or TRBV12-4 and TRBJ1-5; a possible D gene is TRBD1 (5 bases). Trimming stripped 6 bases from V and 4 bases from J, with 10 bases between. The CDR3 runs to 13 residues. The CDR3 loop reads CASRGQGNQPQHF. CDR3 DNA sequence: TGTGCCAGCAGGGGGCAGGGAAATCAGCCCCAGCATTTT.

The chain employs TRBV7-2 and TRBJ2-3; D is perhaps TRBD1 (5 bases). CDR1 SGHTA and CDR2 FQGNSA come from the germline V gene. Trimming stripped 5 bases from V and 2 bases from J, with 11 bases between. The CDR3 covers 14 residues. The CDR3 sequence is CASSQGASTDTQYF. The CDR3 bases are TGTGCCAGCAGCCAGGGCGCGTCCACAGATACGCAGTATTTT.

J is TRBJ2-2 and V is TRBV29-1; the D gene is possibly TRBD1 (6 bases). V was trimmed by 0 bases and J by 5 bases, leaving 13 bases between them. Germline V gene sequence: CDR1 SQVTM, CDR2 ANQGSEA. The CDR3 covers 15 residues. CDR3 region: CSVEDGWGPTGELFF. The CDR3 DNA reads TGCAGCGTTGAAGATGGCTGGGGGCCGACCGGGGAGCTGTTTTTT.

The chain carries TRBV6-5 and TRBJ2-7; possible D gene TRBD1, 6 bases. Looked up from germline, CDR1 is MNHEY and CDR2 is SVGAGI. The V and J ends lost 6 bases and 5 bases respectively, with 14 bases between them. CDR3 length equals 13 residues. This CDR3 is CASRGGWDNEQYF. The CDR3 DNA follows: TGTGCCAGCAGGGGCGGTTGGGACAACGAGCAGTACTTC.

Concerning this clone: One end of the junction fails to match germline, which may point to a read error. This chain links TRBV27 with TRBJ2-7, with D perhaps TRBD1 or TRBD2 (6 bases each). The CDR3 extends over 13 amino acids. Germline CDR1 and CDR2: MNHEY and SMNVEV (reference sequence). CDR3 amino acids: CATSRGVSYEQYF. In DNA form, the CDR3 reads TGTGCCACCAGTAGGGGGGTTTCCTACGAGCAGTACTTC.

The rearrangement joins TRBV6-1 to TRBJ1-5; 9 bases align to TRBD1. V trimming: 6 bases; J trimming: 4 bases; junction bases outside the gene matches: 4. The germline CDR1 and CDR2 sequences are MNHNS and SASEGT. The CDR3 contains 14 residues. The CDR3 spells CASRRDRVNQPQHF. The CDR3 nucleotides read TGTGCCAGCAGACGGGACAGGGTGAATCAGCCCCAGCATTTT.

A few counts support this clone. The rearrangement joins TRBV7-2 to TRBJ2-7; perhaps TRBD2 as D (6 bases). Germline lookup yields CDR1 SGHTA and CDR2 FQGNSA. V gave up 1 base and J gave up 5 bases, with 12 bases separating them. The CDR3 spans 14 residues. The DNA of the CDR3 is TGTGCCAGCAGCTTAGAGCGGGTACGTAACGAGCAGTACTTC. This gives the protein CASSLERVRNEQYF.

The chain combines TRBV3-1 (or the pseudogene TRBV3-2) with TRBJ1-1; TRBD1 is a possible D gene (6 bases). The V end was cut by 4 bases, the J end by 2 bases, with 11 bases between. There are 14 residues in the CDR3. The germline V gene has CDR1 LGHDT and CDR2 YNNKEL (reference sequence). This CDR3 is CASSLSGGNTEAFF. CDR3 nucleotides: TGTGCCAGCAGCCTCTCGGGGGGCAACACTGAAGCTTTCTTT.

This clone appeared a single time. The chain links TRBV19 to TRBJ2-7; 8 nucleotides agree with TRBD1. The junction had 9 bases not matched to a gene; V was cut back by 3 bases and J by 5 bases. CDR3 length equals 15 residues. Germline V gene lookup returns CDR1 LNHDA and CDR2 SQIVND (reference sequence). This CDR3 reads CASSITGRGRNEQYF. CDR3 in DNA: TGTGCCAGTAGTATCACAGGCAGGGGGCGGAACGAGCAGTACTTC.

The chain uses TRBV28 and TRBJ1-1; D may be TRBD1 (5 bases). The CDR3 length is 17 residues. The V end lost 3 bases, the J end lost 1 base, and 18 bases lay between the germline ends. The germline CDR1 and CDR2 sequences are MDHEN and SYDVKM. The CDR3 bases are TGTGCCAGCAGTTTCATTAAACCCCAGGGAGGGAACACTGAAGCTTTCTTT. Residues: CASSFIKPQGGNTEAFF.

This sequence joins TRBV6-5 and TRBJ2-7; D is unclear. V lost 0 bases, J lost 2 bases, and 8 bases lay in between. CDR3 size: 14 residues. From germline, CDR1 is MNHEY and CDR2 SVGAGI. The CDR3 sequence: CASSYSTDTYEQYF. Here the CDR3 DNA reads TGTGCCAGCAGTTACTCGACTGATACCTACGAGCAGTACTTC.

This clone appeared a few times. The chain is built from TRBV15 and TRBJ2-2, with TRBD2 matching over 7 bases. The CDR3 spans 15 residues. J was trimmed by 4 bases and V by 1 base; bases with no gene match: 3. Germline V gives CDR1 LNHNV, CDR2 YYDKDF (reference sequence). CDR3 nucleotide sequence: TGTGCCACCAGCAGAGGGACTAGTTCCACCGGGGAGCTGTTTTTT. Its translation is CATSRGTSSTGELFF.

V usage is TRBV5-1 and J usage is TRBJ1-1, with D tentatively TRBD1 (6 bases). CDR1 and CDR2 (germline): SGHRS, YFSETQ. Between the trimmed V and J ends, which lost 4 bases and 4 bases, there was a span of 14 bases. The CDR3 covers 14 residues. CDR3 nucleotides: TGCGCCAGCAGCCTACGGGGGGCGAGCACTGAAGCTTTCTTT. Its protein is CASSLRGASTEAFF.

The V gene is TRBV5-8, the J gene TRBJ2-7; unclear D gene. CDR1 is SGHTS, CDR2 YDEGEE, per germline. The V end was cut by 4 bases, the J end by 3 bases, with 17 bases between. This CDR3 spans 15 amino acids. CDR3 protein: CASSARIGWNYEQYF. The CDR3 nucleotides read TGTGCCAGCAGCGCGCGCATTGGGTGGAACTACGAGCAGTACTTC. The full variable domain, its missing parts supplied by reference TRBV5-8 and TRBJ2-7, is EAGVTQSPTHLIKTRGQQATLRCSPISGHTSVYWYQQALGLGLQFLLWYDEGEERNRGNFPPRFSGRQFPNYSSELNVNALELEDSALYLCASSARIGWNYEQYFGPGTRLTVT.

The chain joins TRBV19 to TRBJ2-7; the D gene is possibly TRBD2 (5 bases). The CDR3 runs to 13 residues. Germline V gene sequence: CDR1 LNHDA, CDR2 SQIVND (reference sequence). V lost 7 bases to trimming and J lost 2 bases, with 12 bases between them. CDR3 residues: CASNGGKAYEQYF. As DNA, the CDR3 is TGTGCCAGTAACGGAGGAAAGGCCTACGAGCAGTACTTC.

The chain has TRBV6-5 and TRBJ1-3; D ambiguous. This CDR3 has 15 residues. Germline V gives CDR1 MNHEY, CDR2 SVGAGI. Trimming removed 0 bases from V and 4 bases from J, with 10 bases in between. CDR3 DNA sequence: TGTGCCAGCAGTTACTCGAGTCCGGCCGGAAACACCATATATTTT. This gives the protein CASSYSSPAGNTIYF.

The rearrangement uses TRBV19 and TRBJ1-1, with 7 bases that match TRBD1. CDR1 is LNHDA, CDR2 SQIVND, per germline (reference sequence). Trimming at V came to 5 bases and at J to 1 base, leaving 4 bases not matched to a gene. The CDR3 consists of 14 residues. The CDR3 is CASSPGTENTEAFF. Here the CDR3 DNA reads TGTGCCAGTAGTCCCGGGACAGAGAACACTGAAGCTTTCTTT.

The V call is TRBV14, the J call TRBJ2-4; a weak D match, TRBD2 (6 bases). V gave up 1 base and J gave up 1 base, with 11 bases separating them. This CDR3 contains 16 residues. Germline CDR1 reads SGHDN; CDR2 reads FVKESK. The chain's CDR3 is CASSQAVGRAKNIQYF. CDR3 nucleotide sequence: TGTGCCAGCAGCCAAGCGGTGGGGAGGGCCAAAAACATTCAGTACTTC. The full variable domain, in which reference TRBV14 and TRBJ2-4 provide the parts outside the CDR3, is EAGVTQFPSHSVIEKGQTVTLRCDPISGHDNLYWYRRVMGKEIKFLLHFVKESKQDESGMPNNRFLAERTGGTYSTLKVQPAELEDSGVYFCASSQAVGRAKNIQYFGAGTRLSVL.